This T cell receptor beta chain is drawn from a study of T cells in Graves' hyperthyroidism and ophthalmopathy. Study-level results: Ophthalmopathy could be told apart from stable hyperthyroidism with a 13 V-J model. For ophthalmopathy, model prediction preceded onset by a median about 6 months.

RNA transcripts provided the source from which TCR beta CDR3 regions were amplified. The TCR CDR3 was amplified in a first-round RT-PCR using the HTBI primer set. TCRdb reprocessed the multiplex PCR reads with MiXCR, giving one entry per CDR3 protein. The table has about 420,000 distinct CDR3 sequences, around 14% seen once; the top ten hold roughly 7.7%. In regard to this clonotype: Its antigen is unknown.

Newly diagnosed hyperthyroidism patients aged 18 to 65 years had disease lasting under 2 months. The CDR3 loop spans 15 amino acids. V lost 8 bases, J lost 6 bases, and 10 bases stayed unmatched. Germline lookup yields CDR1 LNHDA and CDR2 SQIVND (reference sequence). The sequence was collected from a woman aged 18-30 years with Graves' hyperthyroidism. Input material: blood. The rearrangement uses TRBV19 and TRBJ1-2, with 12 bases that match TRBD1. CDR3 in amino acids: CASLGQGADQNGYTF. CDR3 DNA sequence: TGTGCCAGTCTGGGACAGGGGGCGGACCAGAATGGCTACACCTTC. The whole variable domain, remainder taken from reference TRBV19 and TRBJ1-2, is DGGITQSPKYLFRKEGQNVTLSCEQNLNHDAMYWYRQDPGQGLRLIYYSQIVNDFQKGDIAEGYSVSREKKESFPLTVTSAQKNPTAFYLCASLGQGADQNGYTFGSGTRLTVV.